This TCR beta chain was documented in a study of blood T cell repertoires in COVID-19. Study as a whole: Donors in the United States, Italy and Spain gave samples during acute or convalescent COVID-19. In each case, the material was cDNA or gDNA derived from T cells, B-cell-depleted T cells, or PBMCs.

In the study's own analysis: It was from reference gene primer amplification that nucleated cell counts were estimated. This table comes from immunoSEQ multiplex PCR, and its TCRdb copy is limited to in-frame clones, with some not included. V, J and clone size reflect that table, while D and trimming were determined from the DNA. The data show under 250,000 clones, around four fifths seen once. The CDR3 contains 13 residues. This sequence was found in a woman in her sixties or seventies with acute or convalescent COVID-19. What was sequenced was peripheral blood. The gene calls are TRBV12-1 and TRBJ2-1; the D call of TRBD2 is as the table states it, not checked on the DNA. TRBV12-1 is deemed a pseudogene. In DNA form, the CDR3 reads TGTGCCAGCGTACTAGCATCCTACAATGAGCAGTTCTTC. Translated, it gives CASVLASYNEQFF.